These T cell receptor beta chains were read from a single sample in a study of T cell responses to AZD1222 COVID-19 vaccine. Some clones are missing from TCRdb's copy, which holds only in-frame ones; the method was immunoSEQ multiplex PCR. The sample has about 110,000 clones; roughly four fifths are singletons. The source was peripheral blood, collected on day 0 of AZD1222 vaccination. The receptors stem from an adult in good health. Both conserved end residues are part of each CDR3. The D gene is left open where the match is weak. Not all rows give a size; the values are once, few, many and, for expanded clones, a class.

TRBD1	TRBV5-1	TRBJ1-6	NA	CASSLADRATSPLHF	TGCGCCAGCAGCTTGGCGGACAGGGCAACCTCACCCCTCCACTTT
NA	TRBV7-2	TRBJ1-5	NA	CASSSRDKQPQHF	TGTGCCAGCAGCTCCCGGGACAAGCAGCCCCAGCATTTT
NA	TRBV18	TRBJ2-5	NA	CASSPTQETQYF	TGTGCCAGCTCACCGACTCAAGAGACCCAGTACTTC
NA	TRBV7-2	TRBJ2-5	NA	CASSKMTKGETQYF	TGTGCCAGCAGTAAAATGACGAAGGGAGAGACCCAGTACTTC
TRBD1	TRBV19	TRBJ2-3	NA	CASSRTGGNTGTQYF	TGTGCCAGTAGTCGGACAGGGGGCAATACTGGTACGCAGTATTTT
NA	TRBV28	TRBJ2-7	NA	CASSLPGLSSYEQYF	TGTGCCAGCAGCCTACCGGGACTTAGCTCCTACGAGCAGTACTTC
NA	TRBV12-3/TRBV12-4	TRBJ1-5	NA	CASRGSGTQPQHF	TGTGCCAGCAGGGGATCAGGGACTCAGCCCCAGCATTTT
TRBD2	TRBV11-3	TRBJ2-1	once	CASSSRTSGGVNEQFF	TGTGCCAGCAGCTCCCGGACTAGCGGGGGGGTCAATGAGCAGTTCTTC
NA	TRBV3-1/TRBV3-2	TRBJ2-2	NA	CASSQSKGGVVGTGELFF	TGTGCCAGCAGCCAATCAAAAGGGGGGGTGGTTGGCACCGGGGAGCTGTTTTTT
NA	TRBV7-2	TRBJ1-5	NA	CASSANKGQPQHF	TGTGCCAGCAGCGCAAACAAGGGACAGCCCCAGCATTTT